Presented here are 7 T cell receptor beta chains from one specimen sequenced in a study of shared clonotypes between healthy human individuals. Profiled with immunoSEQ multiplex PCR; TCRdb holds only in-frame clones, not every one. Of 400,000 to 600,000 clones listed, about four fifths were seen once; the top ten hold 13%. Sequencing input: PBMCs. The receptors originated from a middle-aged woman in good health. Some clones in this sample may be carry-over from other donors' samples.

The chain joins TRBV18 to TRBJ2-5; D possibly corresponds to TRBD2 (5 bases). V shed 4 bases and J shed 5 bases, with 11 bases lying between them. CDR3 length equals 13 residues. Germline lookup yields CDR1 KGHSH and CDR2 LQKENI. DNA for the CDR3: TGTGCCAGCTCACAAACCCGGGGTGAGACCCAGTACTTC. Amino acid sequence: CASSQTRGETQYF.

The genes are TRBV19 and TRBJ2-7; 7 bases agree with TRBD2. The CDR3 consists of 13 residues. From germline, CDR1 is LNHDA and CDR2 SQIVND (reference sequence). J was trimmed by 5 bases and V by 3 bases; bases with no gene match: 4. CDR3 coding DNA: TGTGCCAGTAGTATGGGAGGGTATGACGAGCAGTACTTC. This codes for CASSMGGYDEQYF. Full variable domain (outside the CDR3, taken from reference TRBV19 and TRBJ2-7): DGGITQSPKYLFRKEGQNVTLSCEQNLNHDAMYWYRQDPGQGLRLIYYSQIVNDFQKGDIAEGYSVSREKKESFPLTVTSAQKNPTAFYLCASSMGGYDEQYFGPGTRLTVT.

This rearrangement joins TRBV19 to TRBJ1-1; D possibly corresponds to TRBD1 (5 bases). The CDR3 length is 14 residues. The germline CDR1 and CDR2 sequences are LNHDA and SQIVND (reference sequence). V lost 7 bases and J lost 5, with 17 bases in between. For the CDR3, the DNA is TGTGCCAGTACCCTAACGGGGGGTAGGACTGAAGCTTTCTTT. Amino acids: CASTLTGGRTEAFF.

The V gene is TRBV19, the J gene TRBJ2-1; D gene uncertain. The CDR3 sequence is 13 residues long. The V gene lost 5 bases and the J gene lost 7 bases, with 12 bases spanning the gap. Germline V CDR1 and CDR2: LNHDA, SQIVND (reference sequence). DNA for the CDR3: TGTGCCAGTAGTTCCTCGGGCTGGAATGAGCAGTTCTTC. Its protein product is CASSSSGWNEQFF.

The chain links TRBV7-3 to TRBJ2-1, with D possibly being TRBD2 (6 bases). Between the trimmed V and J ends, which lost 4 bases and 7 bases, there was a span of 11 bases. Germline CDR1 SGHTA, CDR2 FQGTGA. The CDR3 length is 13 residues. Written as DNA, the CDR3 is TGTGCCAGCAGCTCAATCGGGAGAAATGAGCAGTTCTTC. This codes for CASSSIGRNEQFF.

The V gene is TRBV11-3, the J gene TRBJ2-2; D not certain. Between the trimmed V and J ends, which lost 1 base and 3 bases, there was a span of 6 bases. Per the germline V gene, CDR1 is SGHNT and CDR2 is YENEEA. The length of the CDR3 is 14 residues. The CDR3 DNA reads as TGTGCCAGCAGCTTAGGACGGGACACCGGGGAGCTGTTTTTT. Translated: CASSLGRDTGELFF.

The chain links TRBV5-1 to TRBJ1-4, with 8 nucleotides matching TRBD1. V was clipped by 0 bases and J by 7 bases; unmatched bases: 5. The CDR3 has 15 amino acids. CDR1 is SGHRS, CDR2 YFSETQ, per germline. CDR3 sequence reads: CASSLGGTGREKLFF. CDR3 DNA: TGCGCCAGCAGCTTGGGCGGGACAGGTCGTGAAAAACTGTTTTTT.